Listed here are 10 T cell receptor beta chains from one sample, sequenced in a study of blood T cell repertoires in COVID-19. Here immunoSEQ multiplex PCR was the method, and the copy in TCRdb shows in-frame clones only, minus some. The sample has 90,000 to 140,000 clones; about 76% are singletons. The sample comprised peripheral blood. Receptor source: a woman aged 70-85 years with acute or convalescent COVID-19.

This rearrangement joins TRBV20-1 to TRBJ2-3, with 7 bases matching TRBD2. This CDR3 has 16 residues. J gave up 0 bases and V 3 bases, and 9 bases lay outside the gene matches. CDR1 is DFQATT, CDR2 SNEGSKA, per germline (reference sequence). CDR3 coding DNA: TGCAGTGCTAGTAGTTCCAGCGGGACTAGCACAGATACGCAGTATTTT. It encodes CSASSSSGTSTDTQYF.

Here the CDR3 reads CASSKVQSGELFF. Written as DNA, the CDR3 is TGTGCCAGCAGTAAAGTGCAGTCCGGGGAGCTGTTTTTT. The chain combines TRBV5-4 with TRBJ2-2; D is unclear. Germline V gene lookup returns CDR1 SGHNT and CDR2 YYREEE (reference sequence). V lost 5 bases and J lost 6, with 11 bases in between. The CDR3 has 13 residues.

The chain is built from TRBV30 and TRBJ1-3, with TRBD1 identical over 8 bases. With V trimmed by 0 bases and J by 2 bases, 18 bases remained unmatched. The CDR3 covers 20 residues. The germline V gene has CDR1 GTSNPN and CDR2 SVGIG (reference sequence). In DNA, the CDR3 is TGTGCCTGGAGTGTACCAGCTTGGACAGGGAAGGGGGATACTGGAAACACCATATATTTT. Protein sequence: CAWSVPAWTGKGDTGNTIYF.

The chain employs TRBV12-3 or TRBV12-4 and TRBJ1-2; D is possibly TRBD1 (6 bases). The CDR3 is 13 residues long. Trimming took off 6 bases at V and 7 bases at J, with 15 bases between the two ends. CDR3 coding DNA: TGTGCCAGCAGCTTGGGGGCGCGAAGTGGCTACACCTTC. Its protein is CASSLGARSGYTF.

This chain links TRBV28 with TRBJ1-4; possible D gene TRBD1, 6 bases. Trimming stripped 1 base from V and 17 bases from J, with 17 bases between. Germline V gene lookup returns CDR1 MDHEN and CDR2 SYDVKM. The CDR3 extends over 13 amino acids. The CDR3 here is CASSLSPLNREFF. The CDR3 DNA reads TGTGCCAGCAGTTTATCCCCCCTTAACAGGGAATTTTTT.

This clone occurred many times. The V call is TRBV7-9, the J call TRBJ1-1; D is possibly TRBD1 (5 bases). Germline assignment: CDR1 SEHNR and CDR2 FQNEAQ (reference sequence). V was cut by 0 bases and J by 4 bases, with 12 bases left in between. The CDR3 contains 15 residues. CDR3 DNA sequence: TGTGCCAGCAGCTTAGCCCAGGGAGGAGGCACTGAAGCTTTCTTT. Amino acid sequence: CASSLAQGGGTEAFF. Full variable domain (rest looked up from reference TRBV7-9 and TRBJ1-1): DTGVSQNPRHKITKRGQNVTFRCDPISEHNRLYWYRQTLGQGPEFLTYFQNEAQLEKSRLLSDRFSAERPKGSFSTLEIQRTEQGDSAMYLCASSLAQGGGTEAFFGQGTRLTVV.

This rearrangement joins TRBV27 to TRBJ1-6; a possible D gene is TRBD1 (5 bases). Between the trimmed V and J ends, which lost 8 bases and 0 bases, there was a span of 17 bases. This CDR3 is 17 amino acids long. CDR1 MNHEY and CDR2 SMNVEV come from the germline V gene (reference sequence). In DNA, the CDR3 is TGTGCCAGCGCGCGGGGGTCCACGAGCTCCTATAATTCACCCCTCCACTTT. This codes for CASARGSTSSYNSPLHF.

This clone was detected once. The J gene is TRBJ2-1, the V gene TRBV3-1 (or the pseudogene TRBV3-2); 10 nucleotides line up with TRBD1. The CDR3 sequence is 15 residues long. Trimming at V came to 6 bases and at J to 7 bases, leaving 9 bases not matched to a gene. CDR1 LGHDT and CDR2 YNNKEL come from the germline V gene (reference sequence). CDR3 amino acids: CASSHDRGRTNEQFF. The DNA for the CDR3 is TGTGCCAGCAGTCACGACAGGGGGCGGACGAATGAGCAGTTCTTC.

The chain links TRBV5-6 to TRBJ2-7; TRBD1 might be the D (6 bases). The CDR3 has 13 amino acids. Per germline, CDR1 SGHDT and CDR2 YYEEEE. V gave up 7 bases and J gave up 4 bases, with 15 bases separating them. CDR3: CASGMTGPYEQYF. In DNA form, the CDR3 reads TGTGCCAGCGGGATGACAGGCCCGTACGAGCAGTACTTC.

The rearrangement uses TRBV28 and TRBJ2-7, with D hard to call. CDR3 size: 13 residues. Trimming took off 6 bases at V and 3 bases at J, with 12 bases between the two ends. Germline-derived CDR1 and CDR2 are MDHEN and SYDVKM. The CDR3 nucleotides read TGTGCCAGCAGCCCACCGTCGGGCTACGAGCAGTACTTC. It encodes CASSPPSGYEQYF.